These 13 T cell receptor beta chains came from one sample sequenced in a study of cytomegalovirus exposure and HLA in healthy donors. Repertoires were generated with immunoSEQ multiplex PCR, while TCRdb's copy carries only in-frame clones and drops some. The repertoire consists of tens of thousands of clones, with about 87% occurring once and the leading ten covering 3.5% to 4%. Sequencing input: PBMCs. The receptors originated from a young woman in good health and CMV-seropositive.

V usage is TRBV4-1 and J usage is TRBJ2-3, with TRBD2 matching over 7 bases. Germline values: CDR1 MGHRA, CDR2 YSYEKL. The CDR3 is 17 residues long. V lost 4 bases and J lost 2; bases outside the gene matches: 12. The CDR3 protein is CASSRSGEGGFTDTQYF. CDR3 DNA: TGCGCCAGCAGCCGTTCGGGGGAGGGAGGCTTCACAGATACGCAGTATTTT.

V gene TRBV25-1 combines with J gene TRBJ2-1; 9 bases are shared with TRBD2. V was clipped by 8 bases and J by 5 bases; unmatched bases: 16. The germline V gene encodes CDR1 MGHDK and CDR2 SYGVNS. CDR3 length: 17 amino acids. CDR3 in DNA: TGTGCCAGCGAAGATAGGATAGGACTAGCGACGAACAATGAGCAGTTCTTC. Its protein is CASEDRIGLATNNEQFF.

This clone showed up just once. The J gene is TRBJ2-7, the V gene TRBV7-2, with 10 positions matching TRBD2. V shed 3 bases, J shed 5 bases, and the junction held 7 bases outside the gene matches. CDR3 length: 15 residues. Germline V gene data show CDR1 as SGHTA and CDR2 as FQGNSA. This CDR3 is CASSFLAGVYDEQYF. For the CDR3, the DNA is TGTGCCAGCAGCTTTCTAGCGGGAGTTTACGACGAGCAGTACTTC.

In nucleotides, the CDR3 is TGTGCCAGCAACCGAGTAAAGGAGCAGTACTTC. This translates into CASNRVKEQYF. This chain uses TRBV25-1 with TRBJ2-7; D remains unclear. Germline assignment: CDR1 MGHDK and CDR2 SYGVNS. Trimming cost V 7 bases and J 7 bases, with 11 bases left between them. This CDR3 contains 11 residues.

This clone was detected only once. V is TRBV5-5 and J is TRBJ1-5, with a tentative D call TRBD1 (6 bases). Trimming removed 4 bases at V and 4 bases at J, with 12 bases between. The CDR3 loop spans 14 amino acids. Looked up from germline, CDR1 is SGHKS and CDR2 is YYEKEE (reference sequence). In nucleotides, the CDR3 is TGTGCCAGCAGCGCCGGACAGCTAAATCAGCCCCAGCATTTT. Residues: CASSAGQLNQPQHF.

The chain links TRBV7-9 to TRBJ2-3, with 7 bases identical to TRBD2. The CDR3 is made up of 14 amino acids. V lost 5 bases to trimming and J lost 7 bases; unmatched junction nucleotides: 9. CDR1 and CDR2 (germline): SEHNR, FQNEAQ (reference sequence). The CDR3 here is CASSREVAKNTQYF. The CDR3 coding sequence is TGTGCCAGCAGCCGGGAGGTAGCGAAAAATACGCAGTATTTT. Supplemented by reference TRBV7-9 and TRBJ2-3, the full variable domain reads DTGVSQNPRHKITKRGQNVTFRCDPISEHNRLYWYRQTLGQGPEFLTYFQNEAQLEKSRLLSDRFSAERPKGSFSTLEIQRTEQGDSAMYLCASSREVAKNTQYFGPGTRLTVL.

J is TRBJ2-5 and V is TRBV4-1; D not resolved. V lost 1 base and J lost 5, with 8 bases in between. Per germline, CDR1 MGHRA and CDR2 YSYEKL. The CDR3 loop spans 13 amino acids. The CDR3 DNA follows: TGCGCCAGCAGCCAAGTCCCGTATGAGACCCAGTACTTC. Translating gives CASSQVPYETQYF.

The rearrangement links TRBV29-1 to TRBJ1-1, with 7 bases identical to TRBD1. Germline values: CDR1 SQVTM, CDR2 ANQGSEA. The length of the CDR3 is 17 residues. V dropped 5 bases and J dropped 0; count of bases not matched to a gene: 15. The CDR3 DNA reads TGCAGCGTTCGGGCATTGACAGGGAGTGAGATGAACACTGAAGCTTTCTTT. Amino acid sequence: CSVRALTGSEMNTEAFF. Variable domain in full (rest from reference TRBV29-1 and TRBJ1-1): SAVISQKPSRDICQRGTSLTIQCQVDSQVTMMFWYRQQPGQSLTLIATANQGSEATYESGFVIDKFPISRPNLTFSTLTVSNMSPEDSSIYLCSVRALTGSEMNTEAFFGQGTRLTVV.

This chain links TRBV2 with TRBJ1-1, with a tentative D call TRBD1 (6 bases). The CDR3 consists of 22 residues. The germline gives CDR1 SNHLY, CDR2 FYNNEI. V lost 4 bases to trimming and J lost 0 bases, with 33 bases between them. In DNA, the CDR3 is TGTGCCAGCAGTGGTCCTCTCGAACCAAGGTCGATTCGACAGGCGATGAACACTGAAGCTTTCTTT. Its protein is CASSGPLEPRSIRQAMNTEAFF. The full variable domain, in which reference TRBV2 and TRBJ1-1 provide the parts outside the CDR3, is EPEVTQTPSHQVTQMGQEVILRCVPISNHLYFYWYRQILGQKVEFLVSFYNNEISEKSEIFDDQFSVERPDGSNFTLKIRSTKLEDSAMYFCASSGPLEPRSIRQAMNTEAFFGQGTRLTVV.

The V gene is TRBV18, the J gene TRBJ2-5; D is undetermined. The germline CDR1 and CDR2 sequences are KGHSH and LQKENI. Trimming cost V 3 bases and J 3 bases, with 8 bases left between them. This CDR3 is 13 amino acids long. Here the CDR3 reads CASSPPLKETQYF. CDR3 in DNA: TGTGCCAGCTCACCCCCACTTAAAGAGACCCAGTACTTC. The complete variable domain, with remaining parts taken from reference TRBV18 and TRBJ2-5, reads NAGVMQNPRHLVRRRGQEARLRCSPMKGHSHVYWYRQLPEEGLKFMVYLQKENIIDESGMPKERFSAEFPKEGPSILRIQQVVRGDSAAYFCASSPPLKETQYFGPGTRLLVL.

The V and J genes are TRBV4-1 and TRBJ1-1; TRBD1 is a possible D gene (6 bases). CDR3 size: 14 residues. The germline CDR1 and CDR2 sequences are MGHRA and YSYEKL. V lost 1 base to trimming and J lost 5 bases, with 11 bases between them. The CDR3 DNA reads TGCGCCAGCAGCCAAGGAAGGGGGAGTACTGAAGCTTTCTTT. Amino acids: CASSQGRGSTEAFF.

This clone was counted only a few times. CDR3 protein: CASSDRGQTDTQYF. The CDR3 DNA reads TGTGCCAGTAGTGATCGGGGACAGACAGATACGCAGTATTTT. The chain uses TRBV19 and TRBJ2-3; the match to TRBD1 covers 7 bases. This CDR3 is built from 14 residues. Per the germline V gene, CDR1 is LNHDA and CDR2 is SQIVND (reference sequence). V shed 5 bases and J 3 bases; nucleotides not matched to a gene: 5.

The chain has TRBV28 and TRBJ2-7; tentatively, D is TRBD2 (5 bases). V was clipped by 5 bases and J by 7 bases, with 18 bases between them. Per germline, CDR1 MDHEN and CDR2 SYDVKM. The CDR3 has 14 amino acids. The CDR3: CASSQAALSGEQYF. CDR3 in DNA: TGTGCCAGCAGTCAAGCGGCACTGAGTGGGGAGCAGTACTTC.